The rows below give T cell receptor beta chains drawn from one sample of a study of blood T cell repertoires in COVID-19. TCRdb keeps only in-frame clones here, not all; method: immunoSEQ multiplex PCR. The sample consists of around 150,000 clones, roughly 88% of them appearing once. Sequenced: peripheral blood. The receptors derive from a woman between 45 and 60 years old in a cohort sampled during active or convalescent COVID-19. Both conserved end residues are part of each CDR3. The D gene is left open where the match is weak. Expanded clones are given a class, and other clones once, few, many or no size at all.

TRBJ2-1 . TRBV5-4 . TGTGCCAGCAGCTTGGGGGGGCCACCGTCTTTCTCCTACAATGAGCAGTTCTTC CASSLGGPPSFSYNEQFF
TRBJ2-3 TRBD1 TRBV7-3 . TGTGCCAGCAGCTCCGGACAGGGAGGAGATACGCAGTATTTT CASSSGQGGDTQYF
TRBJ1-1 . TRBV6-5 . TGTGCCAGCAGCCCGACAGGCCCCATGAACACTGAAGCTTTCTTT CASSPTGPMNTEAFF
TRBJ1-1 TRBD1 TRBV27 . TGTGCCAGCAGTTTCGGACAGGGGAACACTGAAGCTTTCTTT CASSFGQGNTEAFF
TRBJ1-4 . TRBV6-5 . TGTGCCAGCAGTTACGGCAGGGGTCGTGAAAAACTGTTTTTT CASSYGRGREKLFF
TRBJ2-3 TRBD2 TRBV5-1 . TGCGCCAGCAGCTTGCGGGCTAGCGGGGGGACTCGCACAGATACGCAGTATTTT CASSLRASGGTRTDTQYF
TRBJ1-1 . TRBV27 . TGTGCCAGCAGTCAAGGGGTTTCGATGGGTGAAGCTTTCTTT CASSQGVSMGEAFF
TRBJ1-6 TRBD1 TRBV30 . TGTGCCTGGAGTGGGGGACAGTTTCCACGGACCTATAATTCACCCCTCCACTTT CAWSGGQFPRTYNSPLHF
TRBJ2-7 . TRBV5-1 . TGCGCCAGCAGCTTGGGGCGGGGGCCCGACGAGCAGTACTTC CASSLGRGPDEQYF
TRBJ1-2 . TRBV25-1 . TGTGCCAGCAGTGGCATAGGGAGCCCTAACTATGGCTACACCTTC CASSGIGSPNYGYTF
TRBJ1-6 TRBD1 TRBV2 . TGTGCCAGCAGTGAAGCGGGGACAGCTAATTCACCCCTCCACTTT CASSEAGTANSPLHF
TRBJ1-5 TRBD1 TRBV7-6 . TGTGCCAGCAGCATAGGGGGCCCAGGTTCCCTCATGCAGCCCCAGCATTTT CASSIGGPGSLMQPQHF
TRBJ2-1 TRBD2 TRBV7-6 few TGTGCCAGCAGCTTAGCTGGAACTAGCGGGGCTTACAATGAGCAGTTCTTC CASSLAGTSGAYNEQFF
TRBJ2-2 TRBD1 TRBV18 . TGTGCCAGCTCACCTCGAGACAGGGCCGTCACCGGGGAGCTGTTTTTT CASSPRDRAVTGELFF
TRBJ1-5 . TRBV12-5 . TGTGCTAGTGGTTTCGGGGGTCAGCCCCAGCATTTT CASGFGGQPQHF
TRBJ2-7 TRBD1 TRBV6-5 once TGTGCCAGCAGAATATCCGGGACAGCGTCCTACGAGCAGTACTTC CASRISGTASYEQYF
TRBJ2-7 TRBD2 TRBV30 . TGTGCCTGGAGGGGACTAGCGGGGGTTGAGCAGTACTTC CAWRGLAGVEQYF
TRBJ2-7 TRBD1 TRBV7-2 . TGTGCCAGCAGCACTGGACAGGGAGCTTTCTACGAGCAGTACTTC CASSTGQGAFYEQYF
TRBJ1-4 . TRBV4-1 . TGCGCCAGCAGCCAGGGGGCTTACGAAAAACTGTTTTTT CASSQGAYEKLFF
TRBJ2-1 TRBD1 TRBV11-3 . TGTGCCAGCAGCTTAGGGGACAGGTCGGACAATGAGCAGTTCTTC CASSLGDRSDNEQFF
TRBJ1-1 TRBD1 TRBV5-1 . TGCGCCAGCACATCGACAGGGGAGGGCACTGAAGCTTTCTTT CASTSTGEGTEAFF
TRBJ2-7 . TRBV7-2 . TGTGCCAGCAGCGCTCGTGACTGGCACGAGCAGTACTTC CASSARDWHEQYF
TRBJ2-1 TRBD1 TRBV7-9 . TGTGCCAGCAGCTTAGAAGCTGGGACAGGGTTTCGGGAGCAGTTCTTC CASSLEAGTGFREQFF
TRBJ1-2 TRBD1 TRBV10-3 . TGTGCCATCAGTGAAGACAGGGTGCAAGTCTACACCTTC CAISEDRVQVYTF
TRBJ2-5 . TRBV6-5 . TGTGCCAGCAGCGGACAGACTCTTGGGACCCAGTACTTC CASSGQTLGTQYF
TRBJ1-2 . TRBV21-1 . TGTGCCAGCAGCAAATTAAATTGGGGGCCAATCTTCTATGGCTACACCTTC CASSKLNWGPIFYGYTF
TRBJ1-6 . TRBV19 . TGTGCCAGTAGTCGAGCACAGGGTCGGAATTCACCCCTCCACTTT CASSRAQGRNSPLHF
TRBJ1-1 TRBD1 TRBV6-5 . TGTGCCAGCAGATGGACAGGGGGCTACACTGAAGCTTTCTTT CASRWTGGYTEAFF
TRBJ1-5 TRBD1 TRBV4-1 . TGCGCCAGCAGCCAAGACCCGGGACAGCTCAATCAGCCCCAGCATTTT CASSQDPGQLNQPQHF
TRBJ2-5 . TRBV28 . TGTGCCAGCAGTCCACTGACAGAACAAGAGACCCAGTACTTC CASSPLTEQETQYF
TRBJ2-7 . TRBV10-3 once TGTGCCATCAGGGGGGCCGGAGGCGAGCAGTACTTC CAIRGAGGEQYF
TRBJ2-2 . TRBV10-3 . TGTGCCATCAGTGAGTCAGGACAGAGACACACCGGGGAGCTGTTTTTT CAISESGQRHTGELFF
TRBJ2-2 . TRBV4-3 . TGCGCCAGCAGCCAAGATCCGTCTTACACCGGGGAGCTGTTTTTT CASSQDPSYTGELFF
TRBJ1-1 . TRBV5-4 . TGTGCCAGCAGCTTGGACAGCAAGCCCGACACTGAAGCTTTCTTT CASSLDSKPDTEAFF
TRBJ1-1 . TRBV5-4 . TGTGCCAGCAGCTTGTCCGGTGAGGAAGCTTTCTTT CASSLSGEEAFF
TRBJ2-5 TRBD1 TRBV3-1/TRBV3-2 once TGTGCCAGCAGCCAGCGTCTCGGGTCGACAGGGACGAAAGAGACCCAGTACTTC CASSQRLGSTGTKETQYF
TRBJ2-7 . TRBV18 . TGTGCCAGCTCACCCGCGGGGTTGCCCTACGAGCAGTACTTC CASSPAGLPYEQYF
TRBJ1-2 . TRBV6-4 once TGTGCCAGCAGTGACTCACCACTCCGGGGGACCCATGGCTACACCTTC CASSDSPLRGTHGYTF
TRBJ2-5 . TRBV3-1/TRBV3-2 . TGTGCCAGCAGCCAAGATCGAGGGTTATGGGAGACCCAGTACTTC CASSQDRGLWETQYF
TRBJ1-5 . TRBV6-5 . TGTGCCACCACCGGAGGGGCCCAGCAGCCCCAGCATTTT CATTGGAQQPQHF
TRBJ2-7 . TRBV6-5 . TGTGCCAGCAGTTACGGACAGTCCTACGAGCAGTACTTC CASSYGQSYEQYF
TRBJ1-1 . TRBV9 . TGTGCCAGCAGCGGAGACCCGGGGGGCTACGCTGAAGCTTTCTTT CASSGDPGGYAEAFF
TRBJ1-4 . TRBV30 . TGTGCCTGGAGTTCAAAGGGGGCAACTAATGAAAAACTGTTTTTT CAWSSKGATNEKLFF
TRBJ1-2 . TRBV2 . TGTGCCAGCCGGGCGGGGGGTGACTATGGCTACACCTTC CASRAGGDYGYTF
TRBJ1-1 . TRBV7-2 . TGTGCCAGCAGCTTTGAGCTAATCCTGAACACTGAAGCTTTCTTT CASSFELILNTEAFF
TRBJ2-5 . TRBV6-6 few TGTGCCAGCACCTCAAGGCGGGGACAAGAGACCCAGTACTTC CASTSRRGQETQYF
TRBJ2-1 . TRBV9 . TGTGCCAGCAGCCCCATGAGCCGTTACAATGAGCAGTTCTTC CASSPMSRYNEQFF
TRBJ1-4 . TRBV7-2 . TGTGCCAGCAGCTCCACCAGGGGAGGGTCGGAAAAACTGTTTTTT CASSSTRGGSEKLFF
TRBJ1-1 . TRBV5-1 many TGCGCCAGCCCGGGACAGAACACTGAAGCTTTCTTT CASPGQNTEAFF
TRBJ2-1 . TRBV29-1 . TGCAGCGTTGCCGGGGGGCCCACCTCCTACAATGAGCAGTTCTTC CSVAGGPTSYNEQFF
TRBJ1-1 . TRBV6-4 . TGTGCCAGCAGTGACCAGGTTAACACTGAAGCTTTCTTT CASSDQVNTEAFF
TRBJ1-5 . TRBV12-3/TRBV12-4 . TGTGCCAGCAGTTTACGAGTGCAGCCCCAGCATTTT CASSLRVQPQHF
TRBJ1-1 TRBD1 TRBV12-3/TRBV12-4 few TGTGCCAGCAGTGGACAGGGTGCTGAAGCTTTCTTT CASSGQGAEAFF
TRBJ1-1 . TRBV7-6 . TGTGCCAGCAGCTTTAGGGGTAACACTGAAGCTTTCTTT CASSFRGNTEAFF